These T cell receptor beta chains were read from a single sample in a study of CXCR3-negative and CXCR3-positive naive CD8 T cells. TCRdb processed the 5' RACE reads again and assigns one entry to each CDR3 protein, with no DNA. Its clone listing holds 150,000 to 180,000 distinct CDR3 sequences. Specimen: naive CXCR3+ CD8+ T cells from blood. The receptors here all came from a human donor in good health. Some clones in this sample may be carry-over from other donors' samples. The CDR3 runs from the conserved cysteine through the conserved F or W. Each record gives: V gene, J gene, CDR3 length, CDR3 protein.

v_call: TRBV7-9
j_call: TRBJ2-1
cdr3_length: 15
cdr3_aa: CASSFGTSVDNEQFF

v_call: TRBV21-1
j_call: TRBJ2-7
cdr3_length: 17
cdr3_aa: CASSKVGGRMGGGEQYF

v_call: TRBV3-1
j_call: TRBJ2-7
cdr3_length: 14
cdr3_aa: CASSQAGEGLEQYF

v_call: TRBV15
j_call: TRBJ2-7
cdr3_length: 12
cdr3_aa: CATRDRGNEQYF

v_call: TRBV4-1
j_call: TRBJ2-3
cdr3_length: 15
cdr3_aa: CASSPGGLGTDTQYF

v_call: TRBV2
j_call: TRBJ2-2
cdr3_length: 13
cdr3_aa: CASSERYNGELFF

v_call: TRBV6-6
j_call: TRBJ2-1
cdr3_length: 14
cdr3_aa: CASSYGTMVDEQFF

v_call: TRBV28
j_call: TRBJ2-2
cdr3_length: 15
cdr3_aa: CASTLTGGDTGELFF

v_call: TRBV5-1
j_call: TRBJ2-1
cdr3_length: 14
cdr3_aa: CASSLESSGSEQFF

v_call: TRBV19
j_call: TRBJ2-7
cdr3_length: 13
cdr3_aa: CASSINLAKEQYF

v_call: TRBV4-1
j_call: TRBJ2-7
cdr3_length: 15
cdr3_aa: CASSREGLAGVEQYF

v_call: TRBV28
j_call: TRBJ2-7
cdr3_length: 13
cdr3_aa: CATTSWGLDEQYF

v_call: TRBV29-1
j_call: TRBJ1-1
cdr3_length: 11
cdr3_aa: CSVPTGAEAFF

v_call: TRBV6-6
j_call: TRBJ2-7
cdr3_length: 16
cdr3_aa: CASKQAGTGSFYEQYF

v_call: TRBV12-3/TRBV12-4
j_call: TRBJ1-5
cdr3_length: 14
cdr3_aa: CASSFSGINQPQHF

v_call: TRBV28
j_call: TRBJ2-2
cdr3_length: 15
cdr3_aa: CASSFEAEFTGELFF

v_call: TRBV19
j_call: TRBJ1-5
cdr3_length: 15
cdr3_aa: CASTMTGQSNQPQHF

v_call: TRBV5-1
j_call: TRBJ2-1
cdr3_length: 16
cdr3_aa: CASSLAGAGSYNEQFF

v_call: TRBV9
j_call: TRBJ2-1
cdr3_length: 11
cdr3_aa: CASSETNEQFF

v_call: TRBV29-1
j_call: TRBJ2-6
cdr3_length: 15
cdr3_aa: CSVDLPDSGANVLTF

v_call: TRBV7-6
j_call: TRBJ2-4
cdr3_length: 16
cdr3_aa: CASSSSLGLYKNIQYF

v_call: TRBV23-1
j_call: TRBJ1-2
cdr3_length: 16
cdr3_aa: CASSQGQGVVNYGYTF

v_call: TRBV6-8
j_call: TRBJ2-7
cdr3_length: 16
cdr3_aa: CASGGTSGGTSYEQYF

v_call: TRBV12-3/TRBV12-4
j_call: TRBJ1-1
cdr3_length: 18
cdr3_aa: CASSLLTPGDKENTEAFF

v_call: TRBV19
j_call: TRBJ1-1
cdr3_length: 15
cdr3_aa: CASSTPTVMNTEAFF

v_call: TRBV4-1
j_call: TRBJ1-4
cdr3_length: 19
cdr3_aa: CASSQGYWDSPKSGEKLFF

v_call: TRBV29-1
j_call: TRBJ2-3
cdr3_length: 17
cdr3_aa: CSVEAGWDRGSTDTQYF

v_call: TRBV29-1
j_call: TRBJ1-1
cdr3_length: 16
cdr3_aa: CSVEDPRGGRNTEAFF

v_call: TRBV19
j_call: TRBJ2-1
cdr3_length: 13
cdr3_aa: CASSSRVYNEQFF

v_call: TRBV23-1
j_call: TRBJ2-1
cdr3_length: 15
cdr3_aa: CASSQPGQGGHEQFF

v_call: TRBV9
j_call: TRBJ1-6
cdr3_length: 15
cdr3_aa: CASSATDSINSPLHF

v_call: TRBV7-2
j_call: TRBJ2-1
cdr3_length: 16
cdr3_aa: CASSGGTGEWYNEQFF

v_call: TRBV9
j_call: TRBJ1-2
cdr3_length: 15
cdr3_aa: CASSSRAASDYGYTF

v_call: TRBV29-1
j_call: TRBJ2-7
cdr3_length: 15
cdr3_aa: CSVEDHRTGRNEQYF

v_call: TRBV5-1
j_call: TRBJ2-1
cdr3_length: 15
cdr3_aa: CASSLFRDGDNEQFF

v_call: TRBV7-6
j_call: TRBJ2-7
cdr3_length: 13
cdr3_aa: CASSPPGSYEQYF

v_call: TRBV28
j_call: TRBJ2-1
cdr3_length: 15
cdr3_aa: CASSLGPYSYNEQFF

v_call: TRBV29-1
j_call: TRBJ2-1
cdr3_length: 11
cdr3_aa: CSVEDLGEQFF

v_call: TRBV5-1
j_call: TRBJ2-2
cdr3_length: 17
cdr3_aa: CASSLEIRGGDTGELFF

v_call: TRBV7-9
j_call: TRBJ1-6
cdr3_length: 16
cdr3_aa: CASSLVDPSTGSPLHF

v_call: TRBV20-1
j_call: TRBJ1-5
cdr3_length: 14
cdr3_aa: CSASHEGSNQPQHF